These T cell receptor beta chains were read from a single sample in a study of cytomegalovirus exposure and HLA in healthy donors. Profiled with immunoSEQ multiplex PCR; TCRdb holds only in-frame clones, not every one. The sample includes about 140,000 clones, roughly 74% of them seen just once. Input material: PBMCs. These receptors came from a woman aged 40 to 55 in good health and CMV-seropositive. Both conserved end residues are part of each CDR3.

TRBV7-8	TRBJ2-7	CASSSMTLSSYEQYF
TRBV18	TRBJ2-3	CASGFTSEEDTQYF
TRBV28	TRBJ2-7	CASSSQRVLSYEQYF
TRBV14	TRBJ1-1	CASSQGQGREAFF
TRBV15	TRBJ2-1	CATSRDLGTSGRDNEQFF
TRBV6-5	TRBJ1-5	CASRETGGQPQHF
TRBV7-9	TRBJ2-2	CASSLSGAGVVTGELFF
TRBV7-2	TRBJ2-1	CASSPRRTDNEQFF
TRBV5-1	TRBJ1-4	CASSLVGRVDEKLFF
TRBV7-6	TRBJ2-7	CASSLEYSGEQYF
TRBV19	TRBJ2-7	CASSTSGSWPYEQYF
TRBV20-1	TRBJ2-5	CSARDRTQYF
TRBV23-1	TRBJ2-3	CASSQKLDSDRGDTQYF
TRBV6-5	TRBJ1-5	CASSLRQGYQPQHF
TRBV6-6	TRBJ1-4	CASGRGGEKLFF
TRBV28	TRBJ2-7	CASSSLAGEGAYEQYF
TRBV6-4	TRBJ2-3	CASSVGLAGGRDTQYF
TRBV5-1	TRBJ2-2	CASSSAGGRTGELFF
TRBV7-9	TRBJ2-7	CASSLWRGGYEQYF
TRBV6-1	TRBJ1-4	CASSKQGAGEKLFF
TRBV7-9	TRBJ1-4	CASSQSRDRGQWKKLFF
TRBV25-1	TRBJ1-5	CASRRVYSNQPQHF
TRBV11-2	TRBJ2-7	CASSLDLGGGTYEQYF
TRBV11-2	TRBJ2-1	CASSLTGTSEFDEQFF
TRBV2	TRBJ2-3	CASSLYRTGITDTQYF
TRBV15	TRBJ2-3	CATLDRRGADTQYF
TRBV13	TRBJ2-5	CASSLAGSETQYF
TRBV7-9	TRBJ1-2	CASSLKGANYGYTF
TRBV14	TRBJ2-1	CASSPLAGVSYNEQFF
TRBV5-1	TRBJ2-2	CASSLTGAGELFF
TRBV5-1	TRBJ2-7	CASSSPGLAGKEQYF
TRBV5-1	TRBJ2-4	CASSLDPSKNIQYF
TRBV16	TRBJ1-5	CASRGTGGNQPQHF
TRBV2	TRBJ2-5	CASSWREGPETQYF
TRBV6-1	TRBJ2-4	CASNEGDSLGNIQYF
TRBV5-1	TRBJ2-3	CASSLGLAGGRDTQYF
TRBV4-1	TRBJ2-1	CASSRTGGLSEQFF
TRBV11-3	TRBJ2-2	CASSLHPSVGGELFF
TRBV18	TRBJ1-1	CASSPRDREVRATEAFF
TRBV10-3	TRBJ2-1	CAISKSSSDEQFF
TRBV28	TRBJ2-5	CASSFGMGGQAFQETQYF
TRBV6-5	TRBJ2-7	CASSRDSNSYEQYF